This is a list of T cell receptor beta chains from one sample in a study of blood T cell repertoires in COVID-19. TCRdb's copy holds only in-frame clones and misses some; the assay was immunoSEQ multiplex PCR. The sample consists of fewer than 350,000 clones, just under 85% of them appearing once. Sequenced input: peripheral blood. The receptors were sampled from a woman aged 45-65 years with active or convalescent COVID-19. Both conserved end residues are part of each CDR3. The D gene is left open where the match is weak. The size entry is marked missing in some rows and otherwise reads once, few, many or a size class.

D gene: -
J gene: TRBJ2-3
V gene: TRBV12-3/TRBV12-4
clone size: -
CDR3 DNA: TGTGCCAGCAGTTGGGCAGGAGATACGCAGTATTTT
CDR3 protein: CASSWAGDTQYF

D gene: -
J gene: TRBJ2-7
V gene: TRBV3-1/TRBV3-2
clone size: -
CDR3 DNA: TGTGCCAGCAGCCAAGGGGTGGTGGGCCCCTTCGAGCAGTACTTC
CDR3 protein: CASSQGVVGPFEQYF

D gene: TRBD1
J gene: TRBJ1-2
V gene: TRBV6-1
clone size: few
CDR3 DNA: TGTGCCAGCAGTGAGGTGACAGGGTCGCGGGGCTACACCTTC
CDR3 protein: CASSEVTGSRGYTF

D gene: -
J gene: TRBJ2-1
V gene: TRBV7-8
clone size: -
CDR3 DNA: TGTGCCAGCAGCCTAGCCCTGGAGTACAATAGTGAGCAGTTCTTC
CDR3 protein: CASSLALEYNSEQFF

D gene: -
J gene: TRBJ1-6
V gene: TRBV6-1
clone size: -
CDR3 DNA: TGTGCCAGCCGTGGATCCTTCCGGGATTATAATTCACCCCTCCACTTT
CDR3 protein: CASRGSFRDYNSPLHF

D gene: TRBD1
J gene: TRBJ2-2
V gene: TRBV27
clone size: -
CDR3 DNA: TGTGCCAGCAGCTTAGCCGGGACAGCCGGGGAGCTGTTTTTT
CDR3 protein: CASSLAGTAGELFF

D gene: -
J gene: TRBJ2-2
V gene: TRBV7-2
clone size: -
CDR3 DNA: TGTGCCAGCAGCATCGGACAGACGAACACCGGGGAGCTGTTTTTT
CDR3 protein: CASSIGQTNTGELFF

D gene: TRBD2
J gene: TRBJ2-1
V gene: TRBV9
clone size: -
CDR3 DNA: TGTGCCAGCAGCGTAGGACTAGCGGGATTGATCTACAATGAGCAGTTCTTC
CDR3 protein: CASSVGLAGLIYNEQFF

D gene: TRBD1
J gene: TRBJ1-2
V gene: TRBV6-5
clone size: -
CDR3 DNA: TGTGCCAGCAGTTACACCTACAGGGGGGTGAACGGCTACACCTTC
CDR3 protein: CASSYTYRGVNGYTF

D gene: TRBD1
J gene: TRBJ1-2
V gene: TRBV3-1/TRBV3-2
clone size: -
CDR3 DNA: TGTGCCAGCAGCCCCGGACAGGGGAGGAACTATGGCTACACCTTC
CDR3 protein: CASSPGQGRNYGYTF

D gene: TRBD1
J gene: TRBJ1-3
V gene: TRBV27
clone size: -
CDR3 DNA: TGTGCCAGCAGGACAGGGGGTCCTGGAAACACCATATATTTT
CDR3 protein: CASRTGGPGNTIYF

D gene: TRBD1
J gene: TRBJ2-3
V gene: TRBV4-2
clone size: -
CDR3 DNA: TGTGCCAGCAGATCTAGTCCGGGACAGGGGGGTCAGGATACGCAGTATTTT
CDR3 protein: CASRSSPGQGGQDTQYF

D gene: TRBD1
J gene: TRBJ1-2
V gene: TRBV18
clone size: -
CDR3 DNA: TGTGCCAGCTCACCACTGAAACAGGGGGCGCCCGGCTACACCTTC
CDR3 protein: CASSPLKQGAPGYTF

D gene: -
J gene: TRBJ1-4
V gene: TRBV5-1
clone size: -
CDR3 DNA: TGCGCCAGCAGTTTCGACATGATTAATGAAAAACTGTTTTTT
CDR3 protein: CASSFDMINEKLFF

D gene: -
J gene: TRBJ1-4
V gene: TRBV19
clone size: -
CDR3 DNA: TGTGCCAGTAGTGGGGGACTCGCTAATGAAAAACTGTTTTTT
CDR3 protein: CASSGGLANEKLFF

D gene: -
J gene: TRBJ1-5
V gene: TRBV2
clone size: -
CDR3 DNA: TGTGCCAGCAGTCAAACAGGGAAGGTGGGTCAGCCCCAGCATTTT
CDR3 protein: CASSQTGKVGQPQHF

D gene: TRBD2
J gene: TRBJ2-1
V gene: TRBV24-1
clone size: -
CDR3 DNA: TGTGCCACCCCCCCTGATGGGACTATGCTCAATGAGCAGTTCTTC
CDR3 protein: CATPPDGTMLNEQFF

D gene: -
J gene: TRBJ2-6
V gene: TRBV29-1
clone size: -
CDR3 DNA: TGCAGCGTTGCAGGGGCTGGGGCCAACGTCCTGACTTTC
CDR3 protein: CSVAGAGANVLTF